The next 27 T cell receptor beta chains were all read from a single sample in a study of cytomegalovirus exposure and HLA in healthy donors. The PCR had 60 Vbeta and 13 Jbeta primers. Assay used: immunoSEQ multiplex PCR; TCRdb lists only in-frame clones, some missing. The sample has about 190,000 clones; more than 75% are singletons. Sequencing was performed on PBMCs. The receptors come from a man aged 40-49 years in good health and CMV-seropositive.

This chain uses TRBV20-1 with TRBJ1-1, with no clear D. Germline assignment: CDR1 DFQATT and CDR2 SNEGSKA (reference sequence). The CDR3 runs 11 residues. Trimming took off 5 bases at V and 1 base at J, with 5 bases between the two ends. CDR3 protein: CSAFRNTEAFF. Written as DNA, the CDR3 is TGCAGTGCTTTCAGGAACACTGAAGCTTTCTTT.

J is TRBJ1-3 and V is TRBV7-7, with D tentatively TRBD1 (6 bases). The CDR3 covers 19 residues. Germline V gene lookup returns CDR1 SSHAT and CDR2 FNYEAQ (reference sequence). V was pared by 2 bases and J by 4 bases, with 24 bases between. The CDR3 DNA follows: TGTGCCAGCAGCTTAAGCCCCAATATCCCCGACAGGCCCGGAAACACCATATATTTT. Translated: CASSLSPNIPDRPGNTIYF.

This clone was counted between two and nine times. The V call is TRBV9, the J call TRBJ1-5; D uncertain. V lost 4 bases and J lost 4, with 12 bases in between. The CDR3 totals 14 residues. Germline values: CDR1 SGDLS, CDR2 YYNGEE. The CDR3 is CASSPGKGNQPQHF. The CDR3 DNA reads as TGTGCCAGCAGCCCGGGAAAAGGGAATCAGCCCCAGCATTTT.

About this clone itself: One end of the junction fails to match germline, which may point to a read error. Here the CDR3 DNA reads TGTGCCAGCAGTGTATTCGGGATGGGCTCTAGAAACACCATATATTTT. It yields the protein CASSVFGMGSRNTIYF. The J gene is TRBJ1-3, the V gene TRBV6-1; D not resolved. The CDR3 is made up of 16 amino acids. Germline assignment: CDR1 MNHNS and CDR2 SASEGT.

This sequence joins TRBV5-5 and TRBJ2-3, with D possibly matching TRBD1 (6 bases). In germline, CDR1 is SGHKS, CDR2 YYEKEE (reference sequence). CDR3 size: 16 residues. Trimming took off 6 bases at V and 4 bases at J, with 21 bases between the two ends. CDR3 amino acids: CASTPPGQNIPDTQYF. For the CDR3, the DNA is TGTGCCAGCACCCCCCCGGGACAAAATATCCCAGATACGCAGTATTTT.

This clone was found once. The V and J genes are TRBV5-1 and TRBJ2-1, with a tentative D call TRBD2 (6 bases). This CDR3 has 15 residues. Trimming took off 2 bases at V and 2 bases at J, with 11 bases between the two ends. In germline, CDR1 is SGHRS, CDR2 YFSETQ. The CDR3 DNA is TGCGCCAGCAGCTTCCTAGCGACAACCTACAATGAGCAGTTCTTC. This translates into CASSFLATTYNEQFF.

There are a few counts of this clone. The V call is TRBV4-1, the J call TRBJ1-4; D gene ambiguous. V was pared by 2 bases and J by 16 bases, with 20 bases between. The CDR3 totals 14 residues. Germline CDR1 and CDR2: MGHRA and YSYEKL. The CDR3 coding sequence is TGCGCCAGCAGCCAATCGACTGGTAACAATCATGAGTTTTTT. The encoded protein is CASSQSTGNNHEFF.

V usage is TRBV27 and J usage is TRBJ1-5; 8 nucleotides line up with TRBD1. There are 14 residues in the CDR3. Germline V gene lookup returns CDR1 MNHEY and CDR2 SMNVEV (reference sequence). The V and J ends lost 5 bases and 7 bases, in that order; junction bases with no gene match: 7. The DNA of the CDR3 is TGTGCCAGCAGTATCCAGGGGGCTAAACAGCCCCAGCATTTT. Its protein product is CASSIQGAKQPQHF.

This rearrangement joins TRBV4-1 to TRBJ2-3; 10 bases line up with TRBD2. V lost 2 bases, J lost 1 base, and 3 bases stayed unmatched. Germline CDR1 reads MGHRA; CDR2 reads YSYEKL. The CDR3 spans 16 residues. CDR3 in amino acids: CASSQSAGGGTDTQYF. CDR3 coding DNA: TGCGCCAGCAGCCAATCAGCGGGAGGGGGCACAGATACGCAGTATTTT.

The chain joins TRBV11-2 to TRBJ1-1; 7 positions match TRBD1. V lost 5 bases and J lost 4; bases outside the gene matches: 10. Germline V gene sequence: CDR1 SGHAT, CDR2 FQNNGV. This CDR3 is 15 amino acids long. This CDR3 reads CASSPSQGGGTEAFF. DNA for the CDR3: TGTGCCAGCAGCCCCTCCCAGGGGGGAGGCACTGAAGCTTTCTTT.

The CDR3: CASCGSGNTGELFF. The CDR3 coding sequence is TGTGCCAGCTGCGGGAGCGGGAACACCGGGGAGCTGTTTTTT. This chain joins TRBV7-9 and TRBJ2-2; 7 bases map to TRBD2. The CDR3 has 14 amino acids. CDR1 and CDR2 from the germline V gene are SEHNR and FQNEAQ (reference sequence). Trimming took 8 bases from V and 1 from J; bases not matched to a gene: 4.

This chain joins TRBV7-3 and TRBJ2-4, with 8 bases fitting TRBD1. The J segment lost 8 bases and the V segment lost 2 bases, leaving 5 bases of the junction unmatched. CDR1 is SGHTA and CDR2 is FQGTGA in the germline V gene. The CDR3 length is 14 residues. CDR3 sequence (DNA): TGTGCCAGCAGCTTAGGGGGGACAGGAGACATTCAGTACTTC. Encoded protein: CASSLGGTGDIQYF.

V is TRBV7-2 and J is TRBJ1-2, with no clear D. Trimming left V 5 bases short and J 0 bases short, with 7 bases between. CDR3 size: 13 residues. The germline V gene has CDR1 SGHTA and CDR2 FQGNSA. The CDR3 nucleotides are TGTGCCAGCAGCCGTACAGCTAACTATGGCTACACCTTC. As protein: CASSRTANYGYTF.

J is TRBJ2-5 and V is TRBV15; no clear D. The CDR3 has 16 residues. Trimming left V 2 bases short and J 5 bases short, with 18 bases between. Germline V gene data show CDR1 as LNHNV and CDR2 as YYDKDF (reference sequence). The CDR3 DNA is TGTGCCACCAGCAGAAGAGGTGTCCCCGGGTCGGAGACCCAGTACTTC. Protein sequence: CATSRRGVPGSETQYF. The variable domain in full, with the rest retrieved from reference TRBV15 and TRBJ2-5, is DAMVIQNPRYQVTQFGKPVTLSCSQTLNHNVMYWYQQKSSQAPKLLFHYYDKDFNNEADTPDNFQSRRPNTSFCFLDIRSPGLGDTAMYLCATSRRGVPGSETQYFGPGTRLLVL.

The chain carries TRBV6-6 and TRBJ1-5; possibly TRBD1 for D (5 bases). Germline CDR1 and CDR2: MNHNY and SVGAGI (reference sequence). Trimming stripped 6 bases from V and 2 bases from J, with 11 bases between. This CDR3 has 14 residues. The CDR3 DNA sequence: TGTGCCAGCAGACAGGTATGGGGCAATCAGCCCCAGCATTTT. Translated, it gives CASRQVWGNQPQHF.

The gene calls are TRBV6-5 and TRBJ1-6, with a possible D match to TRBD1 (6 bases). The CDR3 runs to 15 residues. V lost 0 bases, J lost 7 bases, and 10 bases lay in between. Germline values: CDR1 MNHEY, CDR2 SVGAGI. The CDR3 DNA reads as TGTGCCAGCAGTTACTCGAGACAGGACAATTCACCCCTCCACTTT. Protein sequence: CASSYSRQDNSPLHF.

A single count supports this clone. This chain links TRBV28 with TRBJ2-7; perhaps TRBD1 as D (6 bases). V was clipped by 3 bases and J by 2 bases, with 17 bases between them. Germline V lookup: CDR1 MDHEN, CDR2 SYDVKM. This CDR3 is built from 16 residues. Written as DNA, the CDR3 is TGTGCCAGCAGTTTTCCCCAAGACAGGAATCCCTACGAGCAGTACTTC. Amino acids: CASSFPQDRNPYEQYF.

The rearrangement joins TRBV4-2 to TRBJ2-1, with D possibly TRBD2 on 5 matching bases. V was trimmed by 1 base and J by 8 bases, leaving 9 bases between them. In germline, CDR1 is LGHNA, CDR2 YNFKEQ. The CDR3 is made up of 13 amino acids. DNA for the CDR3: TGTGCCAGCAGCCAAGGTAACGGGGATGAGCAGTTCTTC. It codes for CASSQGNGDEQFF.

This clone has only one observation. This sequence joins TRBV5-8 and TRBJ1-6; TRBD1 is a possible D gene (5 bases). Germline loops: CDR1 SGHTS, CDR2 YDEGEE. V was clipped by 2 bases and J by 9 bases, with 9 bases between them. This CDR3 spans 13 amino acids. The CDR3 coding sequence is TGTGCCAGCAGCTTAGTCGGGGGTTCACCCCTCCACTTT. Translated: CASSLVGGSPLHF.

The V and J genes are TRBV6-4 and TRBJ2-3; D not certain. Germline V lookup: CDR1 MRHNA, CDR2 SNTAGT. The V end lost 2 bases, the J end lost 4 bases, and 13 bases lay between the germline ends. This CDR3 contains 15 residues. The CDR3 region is CASSDALGPADTQYF. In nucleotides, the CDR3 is TGTGCCAGCAGTGACGCGCTCGGTCCCGCAGATACGCAGTATTTT.

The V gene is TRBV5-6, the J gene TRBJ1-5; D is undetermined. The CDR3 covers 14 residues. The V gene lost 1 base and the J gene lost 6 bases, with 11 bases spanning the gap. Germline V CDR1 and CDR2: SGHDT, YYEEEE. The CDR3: CASSLLTGGQPQHF. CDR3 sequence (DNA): TGTGCCAGCAGCTTGTTAACCGGAGGTCAGCCCCAGCATTTT.

The chain's CDR3 is CASSLVSSGGNTQYF. The CDR3 DNA follows: TGCGCCAGCAGCTTGGTGTCTAGCGGTGGGAATACGCAGTATTTT. The chain recombines TRBV5-1 with TRBJ2-3, with TRBD2 identical over 7 bases. The germline V gene has CDR1 SGHRS and CDR2 YFSETQ. J gave up 7 bases and V 0 bases, and 8 bases lay outside the gene matches. The CDR3 loop spans 15 amino acids.

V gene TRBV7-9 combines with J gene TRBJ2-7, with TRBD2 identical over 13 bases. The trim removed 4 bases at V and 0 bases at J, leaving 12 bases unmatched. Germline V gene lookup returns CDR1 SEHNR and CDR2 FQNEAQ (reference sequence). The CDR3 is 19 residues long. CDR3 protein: CASSSRTSGGYNSSYEQYF. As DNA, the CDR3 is TGTGCCAGCAGCTCCCGGACTAGCGGGGGTTACAACAGCTCCTACGAGCAGTACTTC.

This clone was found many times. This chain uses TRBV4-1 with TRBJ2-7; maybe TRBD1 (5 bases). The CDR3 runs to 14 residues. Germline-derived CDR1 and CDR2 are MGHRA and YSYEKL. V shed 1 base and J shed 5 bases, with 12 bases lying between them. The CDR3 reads CASSQGSRADEQYF. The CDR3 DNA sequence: TGCGCCAGCAGCCAAGGCAGCAGGGCGGACGAGCAGTACTTC.

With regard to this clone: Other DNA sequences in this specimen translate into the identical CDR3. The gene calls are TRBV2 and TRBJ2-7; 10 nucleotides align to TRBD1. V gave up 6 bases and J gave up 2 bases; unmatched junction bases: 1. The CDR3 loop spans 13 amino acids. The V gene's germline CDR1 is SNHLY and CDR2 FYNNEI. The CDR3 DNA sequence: TGTGCCAGCAGCGGACAGGGGGCCTACGAGCAGTACTTC. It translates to CASSGQGAYEQYF.

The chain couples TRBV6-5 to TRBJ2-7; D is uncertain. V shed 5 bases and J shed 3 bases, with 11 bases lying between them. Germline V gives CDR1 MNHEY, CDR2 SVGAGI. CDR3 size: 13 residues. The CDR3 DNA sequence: TGTGCCAGCAGTGTTTTCACCTACTACGAGCAGTACTTC. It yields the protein CASSVFTYYEQYF.

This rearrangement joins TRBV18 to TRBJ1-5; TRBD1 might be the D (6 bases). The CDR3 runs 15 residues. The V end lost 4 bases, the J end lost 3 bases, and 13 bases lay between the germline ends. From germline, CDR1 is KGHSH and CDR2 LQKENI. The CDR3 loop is CASSLGGQLNQPQHF. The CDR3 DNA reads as TGTGCCAGCTCACTTGGCGGACAGCTCAATCAGCCCCAGCATTTT.